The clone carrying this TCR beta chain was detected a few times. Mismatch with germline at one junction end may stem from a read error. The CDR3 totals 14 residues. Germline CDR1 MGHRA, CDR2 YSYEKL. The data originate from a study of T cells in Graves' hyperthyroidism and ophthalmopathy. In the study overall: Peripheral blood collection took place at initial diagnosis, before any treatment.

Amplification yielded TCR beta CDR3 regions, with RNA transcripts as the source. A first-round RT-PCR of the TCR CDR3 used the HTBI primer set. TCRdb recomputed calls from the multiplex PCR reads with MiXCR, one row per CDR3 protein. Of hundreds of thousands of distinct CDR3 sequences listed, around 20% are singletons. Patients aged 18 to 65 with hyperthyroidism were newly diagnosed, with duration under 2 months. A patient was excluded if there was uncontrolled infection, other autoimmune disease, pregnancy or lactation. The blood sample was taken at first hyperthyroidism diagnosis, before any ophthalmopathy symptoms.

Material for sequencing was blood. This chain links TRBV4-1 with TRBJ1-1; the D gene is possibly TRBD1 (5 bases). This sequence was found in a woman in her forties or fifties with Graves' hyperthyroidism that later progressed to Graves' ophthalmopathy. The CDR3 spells CASSPGLKNTEAFF. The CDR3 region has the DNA TGTGCCAGCAGCCCGGGACTAAAGAACACTGAAGCTTTCTTT.